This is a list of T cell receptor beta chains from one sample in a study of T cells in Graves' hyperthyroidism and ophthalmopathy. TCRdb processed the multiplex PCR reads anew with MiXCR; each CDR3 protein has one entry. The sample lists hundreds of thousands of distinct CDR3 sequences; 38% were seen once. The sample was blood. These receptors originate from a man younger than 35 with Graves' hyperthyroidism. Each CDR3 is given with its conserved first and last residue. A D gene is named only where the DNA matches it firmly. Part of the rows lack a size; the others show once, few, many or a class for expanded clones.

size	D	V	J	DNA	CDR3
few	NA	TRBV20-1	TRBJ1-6	TGCAGTGCTAAACTGGGCAGGGGACGTTCACCCCTCCACTTT	CSAKLGRGRSPLHF
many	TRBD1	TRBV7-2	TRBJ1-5	TGTGCCAGCAGCCCAGAGGGGGCTAGCAATCAGCCCCAGCATTTT	CASSPEGASNQPQHF
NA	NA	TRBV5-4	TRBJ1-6	TGTGTCTGGGGCGGCGGCAATTCACCCCTCCACTTT	CVWGGGNSPLHF
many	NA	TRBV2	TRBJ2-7	TGTGCCAGCATGCGCGCCTCCTACGAGCAGTACTTC	CASMRASYEQYF
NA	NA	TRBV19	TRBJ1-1	TGTGCCAGTAGTATGGGGGGGACCACTGAAGCTTTCTTT	CASSMGGTTEAFF
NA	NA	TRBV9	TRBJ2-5	TGTGCCAACCCTAGAGCGGGGACACAACAAGAGACCCAGTACTTC	CANPRAGTQQETQYF
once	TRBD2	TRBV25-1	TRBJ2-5	TGTGCCAGCAGTGGGCATAGCGGGAGCGGGGAGACCCAGTACTTC	CASSGHSGSGETQYF
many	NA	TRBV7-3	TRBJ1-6	TGTGCCAGCAGCCTTCTAGGCGGAAATTCACCCCTCCACTTT	CASSLLGGNSPLHF
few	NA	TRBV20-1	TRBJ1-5	TGCAGTGCGGGAGGACTGAACAATCAGCCCCAGCATTTT	CSAGGLNNQPQHF
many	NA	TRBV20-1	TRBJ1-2	TGCAGTGCTTTGGCAGATGGCTACACCTTC	CSALADGYTF
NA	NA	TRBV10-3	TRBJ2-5	TGTGCCATCAGTGAGGATTCAGCGGAGACCCAGTACTTC	CAISEDSAETQYF
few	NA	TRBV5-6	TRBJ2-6	TGTGCCAGCAGCTTGATTACGGGTTCTGGGGCCAACGTCCTGACTTTC	CASSLITGSGANVLTF
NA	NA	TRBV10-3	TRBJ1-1	TGTGCCAGCAGTACCGACAATACCGTAAGGGAAGCTTTCTTT	CASSTDNTVREAFF
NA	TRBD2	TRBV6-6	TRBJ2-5	TGTGCCAGCAGTTATGTCGGGAGGGGAGAGACCCAGTACTTC	CASSYVGRGETQYF
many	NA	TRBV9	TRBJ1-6	TGTGCCAGCAGCGTAGATCCAGGGGTCAGTTCACCCCTCCACTTT	CASSVDPGVSSPLHF
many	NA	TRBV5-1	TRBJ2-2	TGCGCCAGCAGCGTGGGAGTCCCCACCGGGGAGCTGTTTTTT	CASSVGVPTGELFF
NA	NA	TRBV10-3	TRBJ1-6	TGTGCCAGCAGCCCGCACAGGAGTAATTCACCCCTCCACTTT	CASSPHRSNSPLHF
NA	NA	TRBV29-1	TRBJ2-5	TGCAGCGTTGAAGAGGGGGATCAAGAGACCCAGTACTTC	CSVEEGDQETQYF
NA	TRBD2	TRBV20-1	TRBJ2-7	TGCAGTGCTACCGTTGCGGGGGGAGTATCCTACGAGCAGTACTTC	CSATVAGGVSYEQYF
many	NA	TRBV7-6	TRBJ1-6	TGTGCCAGCAGCCCCCGCCCCGGGACATCGATTGGGGCCCTCCACTTT	CASSPRPGTSIGALHF
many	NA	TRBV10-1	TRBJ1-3	TGCGCCAGCAGTGAGTCGCCGCCATCCTCTGGAAACACCATATATTTT	CASSESPPSSGNTIYF
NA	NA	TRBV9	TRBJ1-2	TGTGCCAGCAGCGTAGAAGCCCACTCTAACTATGGCTACACCTTC	CASSVEAHSNYGYTF
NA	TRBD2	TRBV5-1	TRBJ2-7	TGCGCCAGCAGCACCACTAGCGGGGGAGGATACGAGCAGTACTTC	CASSTTSGGGYEQYF
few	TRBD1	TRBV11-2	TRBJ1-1	TGTGCCAGCAGCTCCCGGGACAGGGATTACCGAGCTTTCTTT	CASSSRDRDYRAFF
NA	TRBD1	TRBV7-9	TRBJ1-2	TGTGCCAGCAGCTACCCCCCCGGACAGGGCAACTATGGCTACACCTTC	CASSYPPGQGNYGYTF
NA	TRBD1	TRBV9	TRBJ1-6	TGTGCCAGCAGCGTAGGAGGGGGCGGTTCACCCCTCCACTTT	CASSVGGGGSPLHF
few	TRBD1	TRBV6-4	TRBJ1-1	TGTGCCAGCATCTTGGACAGGGGGGCTGAAGCTTTCTTT	CASILDRGAEAFF
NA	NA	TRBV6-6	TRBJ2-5	TGTGCCAGCAACCTAGACCGGGAGACCCAGTACTTC	CASNLDRETQYF
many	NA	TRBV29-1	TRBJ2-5	TGCAGCGTTGAAACGCTGGGGGGAGTGATATTGGAGACCCAGTACTTC	CSVETLGGVILETQYF
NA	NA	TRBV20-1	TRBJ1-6	TGCAGTGCTAGGCCCGCCGTTAATTCACCCCTCCACTTT	CSARPAVNSPLHF
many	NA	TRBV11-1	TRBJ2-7	TGTGCCAGCAGCTTAGAGGGGAGTACCTACGAGCAGTACTTC	CASSLEGSTYEQYF
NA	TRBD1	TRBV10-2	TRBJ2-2	TGCGCCAGCAGTGACCTGGGACAGGGAGGTACCGGGGAGCTGTTTTTT	CASSDLGQGGTGELFF
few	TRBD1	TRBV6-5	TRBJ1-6	TGTGCCAGCAGTTCCGTTGGGGGGACAGGTCCTAATTCACCCCTCCACTTT	CASSSVGGTGPNSPLHF
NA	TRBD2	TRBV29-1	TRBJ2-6	TGCAGCGTTGCGGGACTAGCGAACGGGGCCAACGTCCTGACTTTC	CSVAGLANGANVLTF
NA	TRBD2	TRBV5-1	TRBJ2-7	TGCGCCAGCAGCGCTCCCGCTAGCGGGGGGACGACCTACGAGCAGTACTTC	CASSAPASGGTTYEQYF
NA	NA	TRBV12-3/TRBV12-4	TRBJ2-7	TGTGCCAGCAGTTTGATAGCAGGAATCCACGAGCAGTACTTC	CASSLIAGIHEQYF
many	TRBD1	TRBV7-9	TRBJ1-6	TGTGCCAGCAGCCAGCATCGGGACAGGGTAACGAATTCACCCCTCCACTTT	CASSQHRDRVTNSPLHF
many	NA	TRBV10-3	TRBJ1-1	TGTGCCATCAGTCAGCCTATGAACACTGAAGCTTTCTTT	CAISQPMNTEAFF
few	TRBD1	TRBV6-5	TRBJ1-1	TGTGCCAGCAGTCGAGCGGGACAGTCGAACACTGAAGCTTTCTTT	CASSRAGQSNTEAFF
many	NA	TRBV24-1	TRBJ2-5	TGTGCCACCAGTGATTTGGACCGGGACTACCAAGAGACCCAGTACTTC	CATSDLDRDYQETQYF